This entry lists 3 T cell receptor beta chains sequenced from one sample in a study of blood T cell repertoires in COVID-19 (dated by TCRdb to about 2020). Receptor amplification or capture employed the immunoSEQ multiplex PCR assay. TCRdb obtained this table from immuneACCESS and retained in-frame rearrangements with V and J assigned. These tables miss some clones; where compared with another copy, unresolved V genes account for less than half of the shortfall, and the remainder is unexplained. In this sample the table shows under 500,000 clones, 70% to 90% of which occur a single time. The leading ten clones occupy approximately 2% of the sample. Sequencing used PBMCs or T cells enriched from blood (not recorded which). All receptors come from a woman between 18 and 29 years old with acute COVID-19.

The rearrangement links TRBV27 to TRBJ2-1, with 11 nucleotides matching TRBD2. Germline V gives CDR1 MNHEY, CDR2 SMNVEV (reference sequence). J gave up 8 bases and V 5 bases, and 8 bases lay outside the gene matches. The CDR3 is 15 residues long. Here the CDR3 reads CASSPIAGGVDEQFF. CDR3 bases: TGTGCCAGCAGTCCGATAGCGGGAGGGGTCGATGAGCAGTTCTTC.

The chain has TRBV7-6 and TRBJ1-6; 7 bases line up with TRBD1. This CDR3 contains 15 residues. Germline V CDR1 and CDR2: SGHVS, FNYEAQ. V dropped 4 bases and J dropped 8; count of bases not matched to a gene: 8. The CDR3 sequence is CASSSRQGRDSPLHF. CDR3 DNA sequence: TGTGCCAGCAGCTCTAGACAGGGAAGGGATTCACCCCTCCACTTT.

The chain couples TRBV24-1 to TRBJ2-7, with D tentatively TRBD1 (5 bases). Trimming left V 10 bases short and J 6 bases short, with 18 bases between. Germline assignment: CDR1 KGHDR and CDR2 SFDVKD. The CDR3 has 13 residues. The CDR3, as DNA: TGTGCCACAGGGGTGTCCCAGGGCGGCGAGCAGTACTTC. Translated, it gives CATGVSQGGEQYF.